Described below is a single T cell receptor beta chain sequence and its context. Antigen specificity is unknown. The length of the CDR3 is 13 residues. Trimming cost V 4 bases and J 3 bases, with 11 bases left between them. Germline CDR1 is SGHDT and CDR2 is YYEEEE. This sample stems from a study of cytomegalovirus exposure and HLA in healthy donors. The study's findings and limits: In a later analysis, at a false discovery rate of 0.05, 15,000 to 20,000 TCR beta sequences were associated with HLA alleles. Being productive about 87% or about 30% of the time was typical of most TCR beta V segments in an earlier analysis. The study listed about 150 cytomegalovirus-associated TCR beta chains.

PCR employed 60 Vbeta and 13 Jbeta primers. Here immunoSEQ multiplex PCR was the method, and the copy in TCRdb shows in-frame clones only, minus some. The repertoire holds about 130,000 clones, with roughly a sixth as singletons. Specimen: PBMCs. The TCR comes from a female donor in good health and CMV-seropositive. The chain uses TRBV5-6 and TRBJ2-7, with D possibly being TRBD1 (6 bases). CDR3 region: CASSQGPNYEQYF. CDR3 DNA: TGTGCCAGCAGCCAGGGGCCAAACTACGAGCAGTACTTC.